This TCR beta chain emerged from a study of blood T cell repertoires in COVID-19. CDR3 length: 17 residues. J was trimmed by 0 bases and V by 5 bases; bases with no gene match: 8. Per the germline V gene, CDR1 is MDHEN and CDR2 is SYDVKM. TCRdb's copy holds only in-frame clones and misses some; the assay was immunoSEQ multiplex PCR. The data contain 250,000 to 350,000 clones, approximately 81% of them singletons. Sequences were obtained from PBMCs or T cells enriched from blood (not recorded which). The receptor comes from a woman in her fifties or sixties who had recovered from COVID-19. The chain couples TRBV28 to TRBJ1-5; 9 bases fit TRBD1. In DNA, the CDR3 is TGTGCCAGCAGTGGGGACAGGGTTTTATATAGCAATCAGCCCCAGCATTTT. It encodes CASSGDRVLYSNQPQHF.